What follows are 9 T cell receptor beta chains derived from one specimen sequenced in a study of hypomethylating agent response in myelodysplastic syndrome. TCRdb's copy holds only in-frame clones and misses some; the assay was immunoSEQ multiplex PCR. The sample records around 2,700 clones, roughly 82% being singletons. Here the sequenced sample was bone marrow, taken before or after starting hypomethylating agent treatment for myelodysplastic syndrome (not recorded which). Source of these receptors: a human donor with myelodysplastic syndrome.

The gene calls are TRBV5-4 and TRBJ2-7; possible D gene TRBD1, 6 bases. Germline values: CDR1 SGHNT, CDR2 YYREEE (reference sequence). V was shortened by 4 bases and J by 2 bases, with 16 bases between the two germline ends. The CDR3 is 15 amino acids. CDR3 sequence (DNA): TGTGCCAGCAGCGTACCGGGACAAGCGACCTACGAGCAGTACTTC. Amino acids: CASSVPGQATYEQYF.

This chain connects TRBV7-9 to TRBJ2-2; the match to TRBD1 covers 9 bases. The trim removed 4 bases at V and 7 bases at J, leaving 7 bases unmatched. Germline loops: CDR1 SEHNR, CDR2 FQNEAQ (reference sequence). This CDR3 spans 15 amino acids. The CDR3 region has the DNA TGTGCCAGCAGCTCCGGGACAGGGAGCGGCGGGGAGCTGTTTTTT. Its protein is CASSSGTGSGGELFF.

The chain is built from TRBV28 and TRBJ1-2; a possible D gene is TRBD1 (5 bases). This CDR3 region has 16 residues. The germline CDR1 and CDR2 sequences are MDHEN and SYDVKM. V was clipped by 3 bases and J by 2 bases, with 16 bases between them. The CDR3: CASSFFGRQMNYGYTF. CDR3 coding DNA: TGTGCCAGCAGTTTCTTTGGGCGACAGATGAACTATGGCTACACCTTC.

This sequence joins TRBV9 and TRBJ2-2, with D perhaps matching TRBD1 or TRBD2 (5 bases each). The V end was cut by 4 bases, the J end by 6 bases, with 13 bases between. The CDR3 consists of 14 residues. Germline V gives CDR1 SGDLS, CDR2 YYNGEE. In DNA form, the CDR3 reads TGTGCCAGCAGCCTCGGGACCTGGGCCGGGGAGCTGTTTTTT. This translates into CASSLGTWAGELFF. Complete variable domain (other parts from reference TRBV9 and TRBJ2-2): DSGVTQTPKHLITATGQRVTLRCSPRSGDLSVYWYQQSLDQGLQFLIQYYNGEERAKGNILERFSAQQFPDLHSELNLSSLELGDSALYFCASSLGTWAGELFFGEGSRLTVL.

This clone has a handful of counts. The CDR3 DNA sequence: TGTGCCAGCAGCCGGGGACAGGGTGACGAAAAACTGTTTTTT. Protein: CASSRGQGDEKLFF. The chain combines TRBV7-6 with TRBJ1-4, with 9 positions matching TRBD1. CDR1 and CDR2 from the germline V gene are SGHVS and FNYEAQ. V shed 5 bases and J 8 bases; nucleotides not matched to a gene: 6. The CDR3 totals 14 residues.

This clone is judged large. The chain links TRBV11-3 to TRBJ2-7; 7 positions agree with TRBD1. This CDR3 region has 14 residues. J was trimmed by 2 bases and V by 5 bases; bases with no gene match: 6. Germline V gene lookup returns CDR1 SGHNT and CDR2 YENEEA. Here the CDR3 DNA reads TGTGCCAGCAGCCAGGGGGACAGCCCCTACGAGCAGTACTTC. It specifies CASSQGDSPYEQYF. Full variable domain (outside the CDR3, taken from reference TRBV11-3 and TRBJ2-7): EAGVVQSPRYKIIEKKQPVAFWCNPISGHNTLYWYLQNLGQGPELLIRYENEEAVDDSQLPKDRFSAERLKGVDSTLKIQPAELGDSAVYLCASSQGDSPYEQYFGPGTRLTVT.

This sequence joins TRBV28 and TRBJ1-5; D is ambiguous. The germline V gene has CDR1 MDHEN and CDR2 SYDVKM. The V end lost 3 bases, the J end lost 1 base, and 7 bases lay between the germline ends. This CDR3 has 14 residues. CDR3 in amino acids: CASSFVESNQPQHF. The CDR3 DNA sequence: TGTGCCAGCAGTTTTGTGGAGAGCAATCAGCCCCAGCATTTT.

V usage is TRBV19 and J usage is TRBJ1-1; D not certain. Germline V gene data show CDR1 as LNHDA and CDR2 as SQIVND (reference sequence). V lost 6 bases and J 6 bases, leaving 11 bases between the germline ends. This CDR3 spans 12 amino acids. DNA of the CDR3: TGTGCCAGTAGGCAGCTTGTGGCTGAAGCTTTCTTT. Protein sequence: CASRQLVAEAFF.

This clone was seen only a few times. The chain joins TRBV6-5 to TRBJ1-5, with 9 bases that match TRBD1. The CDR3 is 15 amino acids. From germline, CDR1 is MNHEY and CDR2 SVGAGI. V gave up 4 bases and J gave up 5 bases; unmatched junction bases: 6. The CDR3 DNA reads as TGTGCCAGCAGTTCCGGGACAGGGATTTATCAGCCCCAGCATTTT. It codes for CASSSGTGIYQPQHF.